These 20 T cell receptor beta chains were sequenced from one sample in a study of control samples from healthy donors and cancer patients. Using immunoSEQ multiplex PCR, the repertoire was profiled, and TCRdb retains in-frame clones only, with some absent. Among some 99,000 clones listed, about 89% were seen once. The sequenced sample consisted of blood. These receptors all stem from a woman aged 50 to 65 in good health.

This chain links TRBV10-1 with TRBJ1-2; TRBD1 agrees at 8 bases. V shed 6 bases and J 6 bases; nucleotides not matched to a gene: 6. Germline V gives CDR1 WNHNN, CDR2 SYGVQD (reference sequence). CDR3 length equals 13 residues. This CDR3 is CASSYGTGDGYTF. CDR3 nucleotide sequence: TGCGCCAGCAGCTACGGGACAGGAGATGGCTACACCTTC.

This clone has just one count. J is TRBJ2-1 and V is TRBV5-4, with 11 bases matching TRBD2. CDR3 size: 14 residues. Trimming at V came to 4 bases and at J to 9 bases, leaving 6 bases not matched to a gene. CDR1 is SGHNT and CDR2 is YYREEE in the germline V gene (reference sequence). This chain's CDR3 is CASSMGLAAGEQFF. In DNA form, the CDR3 reads TGTGCCAGCAGCATGGGACTAGCGGCGGGTGAGCAGTTCTTC.

The chain recombines TRBV24-1 with TRBJ2-2, with a weak D call TRBD1 (5 bases). Germline CDR1 is KGHDR and CDR2 is SFDVKD. The CDR3 loop spans 14 amino acids. Trimming shortened V by 6 bases and J by 1 base, and 8 bases separated the two germline ends. In DNA form, the CDR3 reads TGTGCCACCAGTCAGGGATGGAACACCGGGGAGCTGTTTTTT. Translated, it gives CATSQGWNTGELFF.

The chain couples TRBV7-9 to TRBJ1-5; possible D gene TRBD1, 5 bases. The CDR3 has 11 amino acids. Per the germline V gene, CDR1 is SEHNR and CDR2 is FQNEAQ (reference sequence). V lost 8 bases to trimming and J lost 9 bases, with 11 bases between them. The CDR3 bases are TGTGCCAGCGACGTCGGGGGGCCCCAGCATTTT. Protein sequence: CASDVGGPQHF.

This chain links TRBV20-1 with TRBJ2-7; D not certain. Germline CDR1 reads DFQATT; CDR2 reads SNEGSKA (reference sequence). The CDR3 has 11 residues. The CDR3 loop is CSASAYYEQYV. For the CDR3, the DNA is TGCAGCGCGTCGGCCTACTACGAGCAGTACGTC.

The chain employs TRBV7-2 and TRBJ1-1; tentative D call: TRBD1 (5 bases). The CDR3 loop spans 14 amino acids. V lost 3 bases, J lost 3 bases, and 11 bases lay in between. Germline V gene sequence: CDR1 SGHTA, CDR2 FQGNSA. CDR3: CASSFLTAYTEAFF. In DNA, the CDR3 is TGTGCCAGCAGCTTCCTGACAGCCTACACTGAAGCTTTCTTT.

The V gene is TRBV7-3, the J gene TRBJ2-1, with 11 bases identical to TRBD2. The CDR3 loop spans 16 amino acids. Unmatched junction bases numbered 9, after V lost 5 bases and J lost 6 bases. The germline V gene has CDR1 SGHTA and CDR2 FQGTGA. The CDR3 bases are TGTGCCAGCAGCGCTCAACTAGCGGGAGTCTCCAATGAGCAGTTCTTC. Its translation is CASSAQLAGVSNEQFF. The whole variable domain, filled in from reference TRBV7-3 and TRBJ2-1, reads GAGVSQTPSNKVTEKGKYVELRCDPISGHTALYWYRQSLGQGPEFLIYFQGTGAADDSGLPNDRFFAVRPEGSVSTLKIQRTERGDSAVYLCASSAQLAGVSNEQFFGPGTRLTVL.

This clone was found a few times. This chain joins TRBV9 and TRBJ1-4, with D maybe TRBD1 (5 bases). The CDR3 loop spans 15 amino acids. CDR1 is SGDLS and CDR2 is YYNGEE in the germline V gene. V lost 4 bases and J lost 8, with 18 bases in between. The CDR3 loop reads CASSPRGGVEEKLFF. CDR3 bases: TGTGCCAGCAGCCCCCGTGGGGGGGTTGAGGAAAAACTGTTTTTT.

J is TRBJ2-1 and V is TRBV4-1; a possible D gene is TRBD1 (6 bases). Trimming stripped 3 bases from V and 6 bases from J, with 24 bases between. This CDR3 is built from 18 residues. Per germline, CDR1 MGHRA and CDR2 YSYEKL. Written as DNA, the CDR3 is TGCGCCAGCAGCCATCCGACCCAGGGGCCCTCAATCCCCAATGAGCAGTTCTTC. Its translation: CASSHPTQGPSIPNEQFF.

The rearrangement links TRBV6-5 to TRBJ2-5, with D hard to call. V lost 5 bases and J 1 base, leaving 14 bases between the germline ends. The CDR3 length is 15 residues. Looked up from germline, CDR1 is MNHEY and CDR2 is SVGAGI. CDR3 amino acids: CASSPSPAIQETQYF. The CDR3 DNA is TGTGCCAGCAGTCCCTCTCCGGCGATCCAAGAGACCCAGTACTTC.

The chain carries TRBV7-3 and TRBJ2-1, with 10 nucleotides matching TRBD2. Germline V gives CDR1 SGHTA, CDR2 FQGTGA. V shed 2 bases and J 3 bases; nucleotides not matched to a gene: 16. This CDR3 comprises 20 residues. Here the CDR3 DNA reads TGTGCCAGCAGCTTATTGCCCCCATTGGGGAGCGGGGGGGGCTACAATGAGCAGTTCTTC. Protein sequence: CASSLLPPLGSGGGYNEQFF.

The chain uses TRBV7-3 and TRBJ1-1, with D possibly being TRBD1 (6 bases). Germline-derived CDR1 and CDR2 are SGHTA and FQGTGA. The CDR3 length is 12 residues. Trimming removed 5 bases at V and 10 bases at J, with 14 bases between. The CDR3 reads CASSTQGGGAFF. The CDR3 DNA is TGTGCCAGCAGCACACAGGGCGGGGGAGCTTTCTTT.

V gene TRBV18 combines with J gene TRBJ2-6, with D possibly matching TRBD2 (6 bases). V dropped 4 bases and J dropped 1 base, with 11 bases sitting between them. The CDR3 covers 16 residues. Germline V gene sequence: CDR1 KGHSH, CDR2 LQKENI. The CDR3 reads CASSLTGGSGANVLTF. DNA of the CDR3: TGTGCCAGCTCACTAACTGGAGGGTCTGGGGCCAACGTCCTGACTTTC.

V and J are TRBV12-3 or TRBV12-4 and TRBJ1-5, with 7 bases fitting TRBD1. This CDR3 spans 13 amino acids. The V and J ends lost 5 bases and 9 bases, in that order; junction bases with no gene match: 7. CDR3 residues: CASSQTGIGPQHF. The CDR3 bases are TGTGCCAGCAGTCAGACAGGGATCGGGCCCCAGCATTTT.

J is TRBJ2-7 and V is TRBV19, with D possibly matching TRBD2 (6 bases). Trimming took off 5 bases at V and 6 bases at J, with 23 bases between the two ends. The CDR3 consists of 16 residues. The germline gives CDR1 LNHDA, CDR2 SQIVND (reference sequence). The CDR3, as DNA: TGTGCCAGTAGTTCGCCTAGCGTATTAGAAACCCCCGAGCAGTACGTC. Residues: CASSSPSVLETPEQYV.

The chain joins TRBV2 to TRBJ2-7; D gene unclear. The CDR3 extends over 12 amino acids. Germline CDR1 and CDR2: SNHLY and FYNNEI. Deletions cut 4 bases from V and 4 bases from J, with 8 bases between. CDR3 in amino acids: CASSAPSYEQYV. The CDR3 DNA reads TGTGCCAGCAGTGCCCCATCTTACGAGCAGTACGTC.

The chain recombines TRBV5-1 with TRBJ2-1; tentatively, D is TRBD1 (6 bases). The CDR3 sequence is 14 residues long. CDR1 is SGHRS, CDR2 YFSETQ, per germline. The V gene lost 0 bases and the J gene lost 6 bases, with 10 bases spanning the gap. CDR3 coding DNA: TGCGCCAGCAGCTTGGCGATGGGGGCCAATGAGCAGTTCTTC. Encoded protein: CASSLAMGANEQFF. Combining the CDR3 with reference TRBV5-1 and TRBJ2-1 gives the whole variable domain KAGVTQTPRYLIKTRGQQVTLSCSPISGHRSVSWYQQTPGQGLQFLFEYFSETQRNKGNFPGRFSGRQFSNSRSEMNVSTLELGDSALYLCASSLAMGANEQFFGPGTRLTVL.

The chain employs TRBV18 and TRBJ1-1; D may be TRBD1 (6 bases). CDR1 KGHSH and CDR2 LQKENI come from the germline V gene. The CDR3 extends over 17 amino acids. Deletions cut 6 bases from V and 1 base from J, with 21 bases between. The CDR3 nucleotides are TGTGCCAGCTCCCTCCTTGGACAGCGCACCTCGAACACTGAAGCTTTCTTT. Its translation is CASSLLGQRTSNTEAFF.

The CDR3 here is CASSLSETQYF. The CDR3 region has the DNA TGCGCCAGCAGCTTATCGGAGACCCAGTACTTC. J is TRBJ2-5 and V is TRBV5-1; D unclear. The germline V and J ends were trimmed by 2 bases and 5 bases, with 4 bases remaining between them. Germline-derived CDR1 and CDR2 are SGHRS and YFSETQ. The CDR3 consists of 11 residues.

The chain recombines TRBV10-3 with TRBJ2-1; TRBD2 aligns across 10 bases. The CDR3 consists of 15 residues. The germline V gene encodes CDR1 ENHRY and CDR2 SYGVKD. The junction had 6 bases not matched to a gene; V was cut back by 6 bases and J by 4 bases. The CDR3 nucleotides read TGTGCCATCAGATCCGGGACTAGCGATTACAATGAGCAGTTCTTC. Residues: CAIRSGTSDYNEQFF.